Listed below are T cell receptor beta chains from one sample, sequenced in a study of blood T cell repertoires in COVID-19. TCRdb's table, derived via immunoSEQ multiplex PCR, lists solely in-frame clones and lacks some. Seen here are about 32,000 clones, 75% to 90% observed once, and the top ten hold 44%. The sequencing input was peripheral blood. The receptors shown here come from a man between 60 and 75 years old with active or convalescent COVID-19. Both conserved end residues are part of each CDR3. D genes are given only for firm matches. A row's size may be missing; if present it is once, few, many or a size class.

CDR3nt: TGCGCCAGCAGCTTGGCATTCAGTAACCAAGAGACCCAGTACTTC
CDR3aa: CASSLAFSNQETQYF
v_gene: TRBV5-1
abundance: once
d_gene: -
j_gene: TRBJ2-5

CDR3nt: TGCGCCAGCAAGACTGGGACTAGCGGGAGAGCTATGGATGAGCAGTTCTTC
CDR3aa: CASKTGTSGRAMDEQFF
v_gene: TRBV5-1
abundance: -
d_gene: TRBD2
j_gene: TRBJ2-1

CDR3nt: TGTGCCAGCAGCGTAGCCCCAGGGGGCTATGGAGGTAACCAGGATGAGCAGTTCTTC
CDR3aa: CASSVAPGGYGGNQDEQFF
v_gene: TRBV9
abundance: -
d_gene: TRBD1
j_gene: TRBJ2-1

CDR3nt: TGTGCCAGCAGTTCAATAGATCGGGATGGGGAGACCCAGTACTTC
CDR3aa: CASSSIDRDGETQYF
v_gene: TRBV28
abundance: -
d_gene: -
j_gene: TRBJ2-5

CDR3nt: TGCGCCAGCAGCGTAGCGGGGGCGAATGAGCAGTTCTTC
CDR3aa: CASSVAGANEQFF
v_gene: TRBV5-1
abundance: -
d_gene: TRBD2
j_gene: TRBJ2-1

CDR3nt: TGCGCCAGCAGCTCGTCGACGGGATCGGGGGGAAACACCATATATTTT
CDR3aa: CASSSSTGSGGNTIYF
v_gene: TRBV5-1
abundance: -
d_gene: -
j_gene: TRBJ1-3

CDR3nt: TGTGCCAGTAGCGACTCCCTGGGGCGGAACACTGAAGCTTTCTTT
CDR3aa: CASSDSLGRNTEAFF
v_gene: TRBV19
abundance: -
d_gene: -
j_gene: TRBJ1-1

CDR3nt: TGCAGTGCTAGTCCGACAGGGGGTTTCCAAGAGACCCAGTACTTC
CDR3aa: CSASPTGGFQETQYF
v_gene: TRBV20-1
abundance: -
d_gene: TRBD1
j_gene: TRBJ2-5

CDR3nt: TGCGCCAGCAGCCGACTAGCGAACACCGGGGAGCTGTTTTTT
CDR3aa: CASSRLANTGELFF
v_gene: TRBV5-1
abundance: -
d_gene: -
j_gene: TRBJ2-2

CDR3nt: TGTGCCAGCAGCCGACAGACAGCTCGCGGAGAGACCCAGTACTTC
CDR3aa: CASSRQTARGETQYF
v_gene: TRBV6-6
abundance: -
d_gene: -
j_gene: TRBJ2-5

CDR3nt: TGTGCCAGCACCCCAGGTAGCACAGATACGCAGTATTTT
CDR3aa: CASTPGSTDTQYF
v_gene: TRBV7-9
abundance: -
d_gene: -
j_gene: TRBJ2-3

CDR3nt: TGTGCCAGCAGCCATAGGGACAGGCGACTCCAAGAGACCCAGTACTTC
CDR3aa: CASSHRDRRLQETQYF
v_gene: TRBV3-1/TRBV3-2
abundance: -
d_gene: TRBD1
j_gene: TRBJ2-5

CDR3nt: TGTGCCAGCAGCGTATTTACAGGGCCCTATGGCTACACCTTC
CDR3aa: CASSVFTGPYGYTF
v_gene: TRBV9
abundance: -
d_gene: -
j_gene: TRBJ1-2

CDR3nt: TGTGCCATCGCAAGGGGGCCACCTGGAAACACCATATATTTT
CDR3aa: CAIARGPPGNTIYF
v_gene: TRBV10-3
abundance: once
d_gene: TRBD1
j_gene: TRBJ1-3

CDR3nt: TGTGCCAGCAGCCACCTGTCCCCGGGAGTTCTCGGCGGGGAGCTGTTTTTT
CDR3aa: CASSHLSPGVLGGELFF
v_gene: TRBV7-6
abundance: few
d_gene: -
j_gene: TRBJ2-2

CDR3nt: TGTGCCAGCAGGGACGGGGGGCCCAATCAGCCCCAGCATTTT
CDR3aa: CASRDGGPNQPQHF
v_gene: TRBV2
abundance: -
d_gene: -
j_gene: TRBJ1-5

CDR3nt: TGTGCCAGCAGCCAAGTCCGGCCGGGGGAAGCTTTCTTT
CDR3aa: CASSQVRPGEAFF
v_gene: TRBV14
abundance: -
d_gene: -
j_gene: TRBJ1-1

CDR3nt: TGTGCCACCGGGGCCCGCACAGATACGCAGTATTTT
CDR3aa: CATGARTDTQYF
v_gene: TRBV15
abundance: -
d_gene: -
j_gene: TRBJ2-3

CDR3nt: TGTGCCAGCAGCTTAGAAGCCAGGGGTGGCACAGATACGCAGTATTTT
CDR3aa: CASSLEARGGTDTQYF
v_gene: TRBV11-3
abundance: -
d_gene: -
j_gene: TRBJ2-3

CDR3nt: TGTGCCAGCAGGCTGACAGGGCACACCGGGGAGCTGTTTTTT
CDR3aa: CASRLTGHTGELFF
v_gene: TRBV6-5
abundance: few
d_gene: TRBD1
j_gene: TRBJ2-2

CDR3nt: TGTGCCAGCAGCTTTGACAGGGGGGGTGAGCAGTTCTTC
CDR3aa: CASSFDRGGEQFF
v_gene: TRBV7-8
abundance: few
d_gene: TRBD1
j_gene: TRBJ2-1

CDR3nt: TGTGCCAGCAGCGGAGTAGCCGGGGAGCTGTTTTTT
CDR3aa: CASSGVAGELFF
v_gene: TRBV9
abundance: once
d_gene: -
j_gene: TRBJ2-2

CDR3nt: TGTGCCAGCAGCTTAGCGGGAGGAGAGACCCAGTACTTC
CDR3aa: CASSLAGGETQYF
v_gene: TRBV7-7
abundance: -
d_gene: -
j_gene: TRBJ2-5

CDR3nt: TGTGCCTCTTACGGACAGGCGAAGACCGGGGAGCTGTTTTTT
CDR3aa: CASYGQAKTGELFF
v_gene: TRBV7-9
abundance: -
d_gene: TRBD1
j_gene: TRBJ2-2

CDR3nt: TGTGCCACCGGACAGGGTGAAAGCAATCAGCCCCAGCATTTT
CDR3aa: CATGQGESNQPQHF
v_gene: TRBV2
abundance: -
d_gene: TRBD1
j_gene: TRBJ1-5

CDR3nt: TGTGCCAGCAGTCAACTAGCGGGAGGCCTTCCCGCGAACACCGGGGAGCTGTTTTTT
CDR3aa: CASSQLAGGLPANTGELFF
v_gene: TRBV6-2/TRBV6-3
abundance: -
d_gene: TRBD2
j_gene: TRBJ2-2

CDR3nt: TGTGCCAGCAGCTTGGGTCGAGCTAGCGGGGGGGCTTCGGAGACCCAGTACTTC
CDR3aa: CASSLGRASGGASETQYF
v_gene: TRBV5-4
abundance: -
d_gene: TRBD2
j_gene: TRBJ2-5

CDR3nt: TGTGCCAGTAGATCCGGAGTGAGGCTCCTAAATTCACCCCTCCACTTT
CDR3aa: CASRSGVRLLNSPLHF
v_gene: TRBV19
abundance: few
d_gene: -
j_gene: TRBJ1-6

CDR3nt: TGTGCCAGCAGCTTAGCTCCAGGAAGCACTGAAGCTTTCTTT
CDR3aa: CASSLAPGSTEAFF
v_gene: TRBV7-2
abundance: -
d_gene: -
j_gene: TRBJ1-1

CDR3nt: TGTGCCAGCAGTTTCGGGACAGGTTATGGCTACACCTTC
CDR3aa: CASSFGTGYGYTF
v_gene: TRBV27
abundance: -
d_gene: TRBD1
j_gene: TRBJ1-2

CDR3nt: TGTGCCAGCAGCTCTTACAGAACCAGTGTGAACACTGAAGCTTTCTTT
CDR3aa: CASSSYRTSVNTEAFF
v_gene: TRBV5-6
abundance: -
d_gene: -
j_gene: TRBJ1-1

CDR3nt: TGTGCCAGCAGTTTGCCTAATCTAGCGGGGGGCCCCACAGATACGCAGTATTTT
CDR3aa: CASSLPNLAGGPTDTQYF
v_gene: TRBV27
abundance: -
d_gene: TRBD2
j_gene: TRBJ2-3

CDR3nt: TGTGCCAGCAGCCTCCGGCGGGGCGCGAGCTCCTACAATGAGCAGTTCTTC
CDR3aa: CASSLRRGASSYNEQFF
v_gene: TRBV6-2/TRBV6-3
abundance: -
d_gene: -
j_gene: TRBJ2-1

CDR3nt: TGTGCCAGCAGTGACCAGGGGTCTTACACAGATACGCAGTATTTT
CDR3aa: CASSDQGSYTDTQYF
v_gene: TRBV2
abundance: -
d_gene: -
j_gene: TRBJ2-3

CDR3nt: TGCAGCGTTGAAGAACAGGGATCAAATGGCTACACCTTC
CDR3aa: CSVEEQGSNGYTF
v_gene: TRBV29-1
abundance: -
d_gene: -
j_gene: TRBJ1-2

CDR3nt: TGTGCCAGTAGTGCCATTAGGACTAGCGGGAGGGAGACCCAGTACTTC
CDR3aa: CASSAIRTSGRETQYF
v_gene: TRBV19
abundance: -
d_gene: TRBD2
j_gene: TRBJ2-5

CDR3nt: TGTGCCAGTAGTATATTAGCAGGGCGTCAGCCCCAGCATTTT
CDR3aa: CASSILAGRQPQHF
v_gene: TRBV19
abundance: -
d_gene: -
j_gene: TRBJ1-5

CDR3nt: TGTGCCAGCAGCCCGGGTTCGGCGGAGCAGTTCTTC
CDR3aa: CASSPGSAEQFF
v_gene: TRBV13
abundance: -
d_gene: -
j_gene: TRBJ2-1

CDR3nt: TGTGCCAGCTCATCCCCAGGACAGGGACTTTCCACTGAAGCTTTCTTT
CDR3aa: CASSSPGQGLSTEAFF
v_gene: TRBV18
abundance: -
d_gene: TRBD1
j_gene: TRBJ1-1

CDR3nt: TGTGCCAGCAGCCCCAGGGGAAAAGAGACCCAGTACTTC
CDR3aa: CASSPRGKETQYF
v_gene: TRBV7-9
abundance: -
d_gene: -
j_gene: TRBJ2-5

CDR3nt: TGTGCCAGCAGCCTGACAGTCCATACGCAGTATTTT
CDR3aa: CASSLTVHTQYF
v_gene: TRBV7-8
abundance: -
d_gene: -
j_gene: TRBJ2-3

CDR3nt: TGTGCTAGTTTTGCCTTTGGAGGTGAGCAGTTCTTC
CDR3aa: CASFAFGGEQFF
v_gene: TRBV12-5
abundance: few
d_gene: -
j_gene: TRBJ2-1

CDR3nt: TGTGCCACCAGTGATTTGCACCCTGGGACTAGTCGCATCAATGAGCAGTTCTTC
CDR3aa: CATSDLHPGTSRINEQFF
v_gene: TRBV24-1
abundance: -
d_gene: TRBD2
j_gene: TRBJ2-1

CDR3nt: TGTGCCAGCAGCGTAGCTCCTAGCGGGGAGTCCGGGGAGCTGTTTTTT
CDR3aa: CASSVAPSGESGELFF
v_gene: TRBV9
abundance: -
d_gene: TRBD2
j_gene: TRBJ2-2

CDR3nt: TGTGCCAGCAGCCCCCGACAGGGGATCAACTATGGCTACACCTTC
CDR3aa: CASSPRQGINYGYTF
v_gene: TRBV13
abundance: -
d_gene: TRBD1
j_gene: TRBJ1-2

CDR3nt: TGTGCCAGCAGTGATGCCCGGGAGACCCAGTACTTC
CDR3aa: CASSDARETQYF
v_gene: TRBV6-1
abundance: -
d_gene: -
j_gene: TRBJ2-5

CDR3nt: TGTGCCAGCAGGTATAGCGTTAACAATGAGCAGTTCTTC
CDR3aa: CASRYSVNNEQFF
v_gene: TRBV6-5
abundance: -
d_gene: -
j_gene: TRBJ2-1

CDR3nt: TGTGCCAGCAGCGTTGGTCAGGGGTCGGACGGCTACACCTTC
CDR3aa: CASSVGQGSDGYTF
v_gene: TRBV9
abundance: -
d_gene: -
j_gene: TRBJ1-2

CDR3nt: TGTGCCAGCAGTGAAGCCGACAGGGGGCGTCGGCCCCAGCATTTT
CDR3aa: CASSEADRGRRPQHF
v_gene: TRBV2
abundance: -
d_gene: TRBD1
j_gene: TRBJ1-5